The clone carrying this TCR beta chain was recorded a few times. No antigen is known for it. This sample was included in a study of shared clonotypes between healthy human individuals. Study-level points and caveats: The study found lower generation probabilities in non-shared clonotypes than in those shared by all four donors.

The repertoire was sequenced with immunoSEQ multiplex PCR; TCRdb's copy has only in-frame clones and lacks some. In the table there are roughly 890,000 clones, 90% to 95% of which are singletons. Only CD45RO-negative cells positively selected for CCR7 counted as naive CD8 cells, so terminally differentiated effector memory CD45RA+ cells were excluded. This CDR3 is built from 12 residues. Germline lookup yields CDR1 SEHNR and CDR2 FQNEAQ (reference sequence). Deletions cut 10 bases from V and 4 bases from J, with 14 bases between. Sequences were obtained from naive CD8+ T cells sorted from blood. The chain uses TRBV7-9 and TRBJ2-7; TRBD2 might be the D (6 bases). The sequence came from a man between 25 and 39 years old in good health. CDR3 in DNA: TGTGCCACCAGGGACGGGGGATACGAGCAGTACTTC. Amino acid sequence: CATRDGGYEQYF.